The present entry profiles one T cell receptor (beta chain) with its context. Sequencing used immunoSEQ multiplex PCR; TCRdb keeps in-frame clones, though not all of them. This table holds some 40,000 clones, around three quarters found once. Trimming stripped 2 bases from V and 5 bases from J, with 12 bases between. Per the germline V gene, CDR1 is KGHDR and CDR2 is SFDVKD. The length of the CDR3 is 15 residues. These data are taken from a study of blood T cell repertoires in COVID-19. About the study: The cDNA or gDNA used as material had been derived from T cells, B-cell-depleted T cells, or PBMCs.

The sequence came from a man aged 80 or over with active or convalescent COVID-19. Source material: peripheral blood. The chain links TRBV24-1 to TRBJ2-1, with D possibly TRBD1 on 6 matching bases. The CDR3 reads CATSDYRVQNNEQFF. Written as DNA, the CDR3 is TGTGCCACCAGTGATTACAGGGTCCAGAACAATGAGCAGTTCTTC.